The rows below give T cell receptor beta chains drawn from one sample of a study of OX40 agonist ivuxolimab in advanced cancers. The assay was immunoSEQ multiplex PCR, and TCRdb's table has in-frame clones only and misses some. The sample includes roughly 77,000 clones, roughly 85% of them seen just once. Specimen: CD4+ or CD8+ T cells sorted from blood, collected in a trial of the OX40 agonist ivuxolimab. All receptors come from an adult with an advanced solid tumor such as melanoma, head and neck, liver or kidney cancer. The CDR3 runs from the conserved cysteine through the conserved F or W. D genes are given only for firm matches. A clone size is listed for some rows: how often the clone was seen (once, few, many), or a class if it is expanded.

TRBJ2-2 | - | TRBV19 | - | TGTGCCAGTAGTATAGAATACAGGAAAGGGGAGCTGTTTTTT | CASSIEYRKGELFF
TRBJ2-5 | - | TRBV29-1 | - | TGCAGCGCCTCGGGGGTTCCTCAAGAGACCCAGTACTTC | CSASGVPQETQYF
TRBJ2-2 | - | TRBV5-1 | - | TGCGCCAGCAGCATGGACCCGGGAGTGGCCGGGGAGCTGTTTTTT | CASSMDPGVAGELFF
TRBJ2-3 | - | TRBV6-6 | - | TGTGCCAGCAGTTACGGCCGGGGGACGGGCGCAGATACGCAGTATTTT | CASSYGRGTGADTQYF
TRBJ1-2 | - | TRBV6-5 | TRBD1 | TGTGCCAGCAGTTACTCCGGCAGGGGGCCTGGCTATGGCTACACCTTC | CASSYSGRGPGYGYTF
TRBJ2-7 | - | TRBV4-3 | - | TGCGCCAGCAGCCAAGATAACGGGGGATGGGACGAGCAGTACTTC | CASSQDNGGWDEQYF
TRBJ2-1 | - | TRBV7-8 | - | TGTGCCAGCAGCCCAAGAACCCGTGCCCAACATGAGCAGTTCTTC | CASSPRTRAQHEQFF
TRBJ1-4 | - | TRBV7-9 | - | TGTGCCAGCAGCGGGGGGGCGTCTAATGAAAAACTGTTTTTT | CASSGGASNEKLFF
TRBJ1-2 | few | TRBV29-1 | - | TGCAGCGAGGGGTCTGGCTACACCTTC | CSEGSGYTF
TRBJ1-5 | - | TRBV5-1 | - | TGCGCCAGCAGCTTGGACACCCAGAATCAGCCCCAGCATTTT | CASSLDTQNQPQHF
TRBJ2-3 | - | TRBV5-1 | TRBD2 | TGCGCCAGCAGCCCGGGACTAGCGTCAGATACGCAGTATTTT | CASSPGLASDTQYF
TRBJ1-2 | - | TRBV1 | - | TGCACCAGCAGCCATAGGGCCCCAGGAGGCTATGGCTACACCTTC | CTSSHRAPGGYGYTF
TRBJ1-3 | - | TRBV25-1 | - | TGTGCCAGCAGTGTATCTCCCAACACCATATATTTT | CASSVSPNTIYF
TRBJ2-1 | once | TRBV18 | TRBD2 | TGTGCCAGCTCACCACCGCTAGCGGGGCCTATGGAGCAGTTCTTC | CASSPPLAGPMEQFF
TRBJ1-6 | few | TRBV2 | - | TGTGCCAGCAGTGAAAGACGACATATTGGGAATTCACCCCTCCACTTT | CASSERRHIGNSPLHF
TRBJ2-1 | - | TRBV7-9 | - | TGTGCCAGCAGCTTAACACTCCGAACCGATGAGCAGTTCTTC | CASSLTLRTDEQFF
TRBJ2-7 | - | TRBV7-2 | - | TGTGCCAGCAGCTTAGTGCCAGGGAACGAGCAGTACTTC | CASSLVPGNEQYF
TRBJ2-7 | - | TRBV14 | TRBD1 | TGTGCCAGCAGCCTCCAGGGGACAGGGTTTTACGAGCAGTACTTC | CASSLQGTGFYEQYF
TRBJ1-2 | - | TRBV30 | - | TGTGCCCGCTTGACACCAGGTGGGCTTGGCTTC | CARLTPGGLGF
TRBJ1-2 | once | TRBV27 | - | TGTGCCAGCTCCTCGGCAGGGGTTGGCTACACCTTC | CASSSAGVGYTF
TRBJ1-4 | - | TRBV5-1 | - | TGCGCCAGCAGCCTGCTAGAGGGTGAAAAACTGTTTTTT | CASSLLEGEKLFF
TRBJ2-4 | - | TRBV28 | - | TGTGCCAGCAGTGGCGGTGGGAAGGTCATTCAGTACTTC | CASSGGGKVIQYF
TRBJ2-1 | - | TRBV5-1 | TRBD2 | TGCGCCAGCAGAAATGGACTAGAGGGTGAGCAGTTCTTC | CASRNGLEGEQFF
TRBJ1-1 | - | TRBV29-1 | TRBD1 | TGCAGCGTTGCTACACAGGGGTCCGGGGAAGCTTTCTTT | CSVATQGSGEAFF
TRBJ2-1 | - | TRBV6-4 | TRBD2 | TGTGCCAGCAGGAAGCGGGGGGGTCGCCAGGCTGAGCAGTTCTTC | CASRKRGGRQAEQFF
TRBJ2-5 | once | TRBV28 | - | TGTGCCACCCGAGGGCGAGGCGAGACCCAGTACTTC | CATRGRGETQYF
TRBJ2-7 | - | TRBV5-1 | TRBD1 | TGCGCCAGCAGCTTGGACAGGGGAAGGGGGTACGAGCAGTACTTC | CASSLDRGRGYEQYF
TRBJ2-7 | - | TRBV28 | TRBD1 | TGTGCCAGCAGGGAGACAGGGATCGTAAGGGCCTACGAGCAGTACTTC | CASRETGIVRAYEQYF
TRBJ2-7 | - | TRBV12-5 | - | TGTGCTAGTGGTTCCTTACAGGGATACCGTTCCTACGAGCAGTACTTC | CASGSLQGYRSYEQYF
TRBJ2-6 | once | TRBV5-1 | TRBD2 | TGCGCCAGCAGCTTGACGGGGGGTCCCTCTGGGGCCAACGTCCTGACTTTC | CASSLTGGPSGANVLTF
TRBJ2-5 | - | TRBV5-4 | TRBD2 | TGTGCCAGCTCGCGCCTAACTACAACTAGCGGGGTTGGTGAGACCCAGTACTTC | CASSRLTTTSGVGETQYF
TRBJ2-1 | - | TRBV10-3 | TRBD1 | TGTGCCATCAGTACCAGACAGGGGGCCGACAATGAGCAGTTCTTC | CAISTRQGADNEQFF
TRBJ2-3 | - | TRBV9 | TRBD1 | TGTGCCAGCAGCGGTTGGGACAGGGAAGGGGATACGCAGTATTTT | CASSGWDREGDTQYF
TRBJ2-5 | once | TRBV5-4 | - | TGTGCCGCCAGCCCTCCGCGGCAAGAGACCCAGTACTTC | CAASPPRQETQYF
TRBJ2-1 | - | TRBV5-4 | - | TGTGCCAGCAGCTTAGAGGTTAGCTCCTACAATGAGCAGTTCTTC | CASSLEVSSYNEQFF
TRBJ2-5 | few | TRBV18 | TRBD1 | TGTGCCAGCTCACCCCCACAGACCGGACAGGGGATAGAGACCCAGTACTTC | CASSPPQTGQGIETQYF
TRBJ1-5 | - | TRBV4-1 | TRBD1 | TGCGCCAGCAGCCCCACGGACAGGAGGGATCAGCCCCAGCATTTT | CASSPTDRRDQPQHF
TRBJ1-2 | - | TRBV7-2 | - | TGTGCCAGCAGCCCTCAGACAGGATCGAACTATGGCTACACCTTC | CASSPQTGSNYGYTF
TRBJ2-7 | - | TRBV12-2 | - | TGTGCAAGTCGCTTTAGGAACAGCCACCGCGAGCAGTACTTC | CASRFRNSHREQYF
TRBJ1-1 | - | TRBV10-1 | TRBD1 | TGCGCCAGCAGTGGTCCCAGGACAGGGGGGAGATTTGACACTGAAGCTTTCTTT | CASSGPRTGGRFDTEAFF
TRBJ1-6 | - | TRBV11-2 | - | TGTGCCAGCAGTCAAGAGAATTCACCCCTCCACTTT | CASSQENSPLHF
TRBJ1-5 | - | TRBV6-1 | - | TGTGCCAGCAGCAGGGACAGCAATCAGCCCCAGCATTTT | CASSRDSNQPQHF
TRBJ1-1 | - | TRBV18 | - | TGTGCCAGCTCGGAGACAGCCCGGGGCACTGAAGCTTTCTTT | CASSETARGTEAFF
TRBJ2-7 | - | TRBV5-1 | - | TGCGCCAGCAGCTTGGACACTCTTAACTACGAGCAGTACTTC | CASSLDTLNYEQYF
TRBJ1-4 | - | TRBV6-4 | - | TGTGCCAGCAGTTCCGGACGTCGAACTAATGAAAAACTGTTTTTT | CASSSGRRTNEKLFF
TRBJ1-1 | - | TRBV20-1 | - | TGCAGTGCTATTACAGCGACTGAAGCTTTCTTT | CSAITATEAFF
TRBJ2-4 | - | TRBV2 | - | TGTGCCAGCAGTGAATTGGCCCCTTCTAGGAACATTCAGTACTTC | CASSELAPSRNIQYF
TRBJ2-1 | once | TRBV15 | - | TGTGCCACCAGCAGAGATGGGCGTCTCAATGAGCAGTTCTTC | CATSRDGRLNEQFF
TRBJ1-6 | few | TRBV28 | - | TGTGCCAGCAGTTTATTCGAGGGTGAGCATTCACCCCTCCACTTT | CASSLFEGEHSPLHF
TRBJ1-4 | - | TRBV5-1 | - | TGCGCCAGCAGCTTGAAGGGTCAGGATGAAAAACTGTTTTTT | CASSLKGQDEKLFF